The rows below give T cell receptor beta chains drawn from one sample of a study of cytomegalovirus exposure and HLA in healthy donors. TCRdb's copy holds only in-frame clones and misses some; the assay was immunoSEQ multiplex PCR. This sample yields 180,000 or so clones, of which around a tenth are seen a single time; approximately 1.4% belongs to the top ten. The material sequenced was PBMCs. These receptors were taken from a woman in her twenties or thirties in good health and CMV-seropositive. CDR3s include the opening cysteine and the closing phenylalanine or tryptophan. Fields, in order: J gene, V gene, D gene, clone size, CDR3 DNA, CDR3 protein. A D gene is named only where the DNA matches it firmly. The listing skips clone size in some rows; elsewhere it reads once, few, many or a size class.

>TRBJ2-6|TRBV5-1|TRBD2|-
TGCGCCAGCAGCTTGGCGCTAGCGGGAGGGCCTTACTCTGGGGCCAACGTCCTGACTTTC
CASSLALAGGPYSGANVLTF
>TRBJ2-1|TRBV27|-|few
TGTGCCAGCAGTTCGGGACACTCCTACAATGAGCAGTTCTTC
CASSSGHSYNEQFF
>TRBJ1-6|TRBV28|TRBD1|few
TGTGCCAGCAGTGACAGGGAGACACCCCTCCACTTT
CASSDRETPLHF
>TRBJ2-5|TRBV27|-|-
TGTGCCAGCACGGGGGTATCGGCAAAAGAGACCCAGTACTTC
CASTGVSAKETQYF
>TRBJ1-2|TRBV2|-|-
TGTGCCAGCAGTGAAGAGCGGAGACAAGCAGCTAACTATGGCTACACCTTC
CASSEERRQAANYGYTF
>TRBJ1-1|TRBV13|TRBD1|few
TGTGCCAGCAGCTTACTCAGGGGGCCTAACACTGAAGCTTTCTTT
CASSLLRGPNTEAFF
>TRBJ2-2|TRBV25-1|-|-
TGTGCCAGCAGTCCCGTTGTCACCGGGGAGCTGTTTTTT
CASSPVVTGELFF
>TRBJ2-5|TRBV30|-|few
TGTGCCTGGAGTACCGGGCCCGGGGAGTGGTTGACCCAGTACTTC
CAWSTGPGEWLTQYF
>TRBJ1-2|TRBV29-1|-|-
TGCAGCGTTGCTGGGCAGGGCACATCGAACTTC
CSVAGQGTSNF
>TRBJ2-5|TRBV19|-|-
TGTGCCAGTAGTATAAAACGGGACCAAGAGACCCAGTACTTC
CASSIKRDQETQYF
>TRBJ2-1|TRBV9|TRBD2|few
TGTGCCAGCAGCGGGGGACTAGCGGGAGGCAATGAGCAGTTCTTC
CASSGGLAGGNEQFF
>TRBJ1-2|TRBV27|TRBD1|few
TGTGCCAGCAGTCCGGGACAGGCCTATGGCTACACCTTC
CASSPGQAYGYTF
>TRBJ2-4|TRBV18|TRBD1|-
TGTGCCAGCTCCCCCTGGGACAGGAAAAACATTCAGTACTTC
CASSPWDRKNIQYF
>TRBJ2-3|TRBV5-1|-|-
TGCGCCAGCAGCTTGAACAACCCAGGCGCAGATACGCAGTATTTT
CASSLNNPGADTQYF
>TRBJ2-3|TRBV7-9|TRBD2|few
TGTGCCAGCAGCTTAGGGAAGCGACTAGCGGGGGGAACCACAGATACGCAGTATTTT
CASSLGKRLAGGTTDTQYF
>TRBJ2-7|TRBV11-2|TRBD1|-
TGTGCCAGCAGCTTCAAGGCTACAGGGGCCTACGAGCAGTACTTC
CASSFKATGAYEQYF
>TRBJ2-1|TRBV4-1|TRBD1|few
TGCGCCAGCACCGAAAGAATGTTCAGGGGGCGAGTTGGAAATGAGCAGTTCTTC
CASTERMFRGRVGNEQFF
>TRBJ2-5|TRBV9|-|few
TGTGCCAGCAGCGTAACAGGGTTCCCCCGGGAGACCCAGTACTTC
CASSVTGFPRETQYF
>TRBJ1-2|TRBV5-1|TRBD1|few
TGCGCCAGCAGCTTGGGGGACAGGCGGGATGGCTACACCTTC
CASSLGDRRDGYTF
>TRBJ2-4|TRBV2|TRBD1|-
TGTGCCAGTGGGCCCGGGACAGGGGCCAAAAACATTCAGTACTTC
CASGPGTGAKNIQYF
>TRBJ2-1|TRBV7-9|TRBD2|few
TGTGCCAGCAGCCCGGGGGGAGATGAGCAGTTCTTC
CASSPGGDEQFF
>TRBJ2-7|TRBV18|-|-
TGTGCCAGCTCACCCCCTTCGGCTAGCAGCTCCTACGAGCAGTACTTC
CASSPPSASSSYEQYF
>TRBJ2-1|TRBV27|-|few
TGTGCCAGCAGCCAGGGGTTCTACAATGAGCAGTTCTTC
CASSQGFYNEQFF
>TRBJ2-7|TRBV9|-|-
TGTGCCAGCAGCACCGGCGGGACGCCGGCCTACGAGCAGTACTTC
CASSTGGTPAYEQYF
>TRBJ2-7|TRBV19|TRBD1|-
TGTGCCAGTAGTAGCGGACAGGGCTCGTGGGAGCAGTACTTC
CASSSGQGSWEQYF
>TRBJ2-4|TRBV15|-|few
TGTGCCACCAGCAGAGATAGGAACAGTATAGCCAAAAACATTCAGTACTTC
CATSRDRNSIAKNIQYF
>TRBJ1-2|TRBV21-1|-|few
TGTGCCAGCAGTCCGGGAGGGGCGCCGGTGAAAGGCTACACCTTC
CASSPGGAPVKGYTF
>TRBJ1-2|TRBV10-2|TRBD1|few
TGCGCCAGCAGTGACCCCCCTCGGGGACAGGGGAATGGCTACACCTTC
CASSDPPRGQGNGYTF
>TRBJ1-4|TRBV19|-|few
TGTGCCAGTAGTATCTACGGAACTAATGAAAAACTGTTTTTT
CASSIYGTNEKLFF
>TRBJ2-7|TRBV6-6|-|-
TGTGCCAGCAGTCCGGGGTCCTACGAGCAGTACTTC
CASSPGSYEQYF
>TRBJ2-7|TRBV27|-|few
TGTGCCAGCAGGGCCAGGGTTCCCTACGAGCAGTACTTC
CASRARVPYEQYF
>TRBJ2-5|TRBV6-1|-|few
TGTGCCAGCAGCTTGACTACTACCCAAGAGACCCAGTACTTC
CASSLTTTQETQYF
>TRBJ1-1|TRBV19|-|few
TGTGCCAGTAGTTTGCGGGGTCAGAACACTGAAGCTTTCTTT
CASSLRGQNTEAFF
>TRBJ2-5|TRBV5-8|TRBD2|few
TGTGCCAGCAGCCTGGGCCGACTAGCGGGAGCCTCTCAAGAGACCCAGTACTTC
CASSLGRLAGASQETQYF
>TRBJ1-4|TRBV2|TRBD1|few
TGTGCCAGCAGTACAGGGGGCTTAAGGTTT
CASSTGGLRF
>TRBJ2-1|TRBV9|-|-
TGTGCCAGCAGCGTCTCACCAGGCTCCTACAATGAGCAGTTCTTC
CASSVSPGSYNEQFF
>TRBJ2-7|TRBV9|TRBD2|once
TGTGCCAGCAGCCACGGGAGACTAGCCCTCTACGAGCAGTACTTC
CASSHGRLALYEQYF
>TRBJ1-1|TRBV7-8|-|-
TGTGCCAGCAGCTTACAGGAAAACACTGAAGCTTTCTTT
CASSLQENTEAFF
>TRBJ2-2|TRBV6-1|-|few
TGTGCCAGCAGTCCCGCTCGTAGCACCGGGGAGCTGTTTTTT
CASSPARSTGELFF
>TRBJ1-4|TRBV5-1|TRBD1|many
TGCGCCAGCTCCATTGGGACAGGGGGTTATGAAAAACTGTTTTTT
CASSIGTGGYEKLFF
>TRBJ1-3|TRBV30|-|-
TGTGCCTGGGGGGCAGGCACGGGAAACACCATATATTTT
CAWGAGTGNTIYF
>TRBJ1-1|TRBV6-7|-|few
TGTGCCAGCCTGGCGGGGAACACTGAAGCTTTCTTT
CASLAGNTEAFF
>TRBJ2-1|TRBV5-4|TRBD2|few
TGTGCCAGCAGTACTCGGGAGGCCGCCTACAATGAGCAGTTCTTC
CASSTREAAYNEQFF
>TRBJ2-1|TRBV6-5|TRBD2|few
TGTGCCAGCAGGCGAGGGACTAGCGGAGATAATGAGCAGTTCTTC
CASRRGTSGDNEQFF
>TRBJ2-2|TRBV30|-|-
TGTGCTGGACGGTTGACAGGAAACACCGGGGAGCTGTTTTTT
CAGRLTGNTGELFF
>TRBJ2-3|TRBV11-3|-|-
TGTGCCAGCAGCCCACCGGAGGGCCCGGGCCGAATAGATACGCAGTATTTT
CASSPPEGPGRIDTQYF